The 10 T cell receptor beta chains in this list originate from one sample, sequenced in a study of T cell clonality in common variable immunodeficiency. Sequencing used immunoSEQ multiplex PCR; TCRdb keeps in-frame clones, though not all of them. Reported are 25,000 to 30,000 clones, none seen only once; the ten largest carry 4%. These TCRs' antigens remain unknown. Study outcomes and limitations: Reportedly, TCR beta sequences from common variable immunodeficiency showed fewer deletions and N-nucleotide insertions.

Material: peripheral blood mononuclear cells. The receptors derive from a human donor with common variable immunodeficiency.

The sequenced CDR3 bases are TGTGCCAGCAGCCTATCCTTAGGGGAGAGGGGC. It is translated as CASSLSLGERG. Given in full, the CDR3 is CASSLSLGERGYTF. The genes are TRBV7-8 and TRBJ1-2, with a tentative D call TRBD1 (5 bases). The CDR3 end is not reached by the read, which stops 3 residues before it; the germline J gene fills it in. The CDR3 contains 14 residues. CDR1 and CDR2 from the germline V gene are SGHVS and FQNEAQ. Drawing the rest from reference TRBV7-8 and TRBJ1-2, the complete variable domain is GAGVSQSPRYKVAKRGQDVALRCDPISGHVSLFWYQQALGQGPEFLTYFQNEAQLDKSGLPSDRFFAERPEGSVSTLKIQRTQQEDSAVYLCASSLSLGERGYTFGSGTRLTVV.

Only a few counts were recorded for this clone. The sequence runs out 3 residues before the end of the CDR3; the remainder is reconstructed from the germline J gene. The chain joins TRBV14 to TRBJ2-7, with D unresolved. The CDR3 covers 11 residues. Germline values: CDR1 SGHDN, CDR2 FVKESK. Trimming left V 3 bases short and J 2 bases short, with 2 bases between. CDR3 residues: CASSHTYEQYF. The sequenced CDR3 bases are TGTGCCAGCAGCCACACCTACGAG.

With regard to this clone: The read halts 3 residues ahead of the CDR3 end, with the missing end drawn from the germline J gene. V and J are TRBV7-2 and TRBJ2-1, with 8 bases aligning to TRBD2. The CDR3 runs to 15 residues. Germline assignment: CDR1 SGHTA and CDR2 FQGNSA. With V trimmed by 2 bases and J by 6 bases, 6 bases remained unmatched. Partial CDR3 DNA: TGTGCCAGCAGCTTACGACGGGAGGGGATCAATGAG. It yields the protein CASSLRREGINE. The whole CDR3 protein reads CASSLRREGINEQFF.

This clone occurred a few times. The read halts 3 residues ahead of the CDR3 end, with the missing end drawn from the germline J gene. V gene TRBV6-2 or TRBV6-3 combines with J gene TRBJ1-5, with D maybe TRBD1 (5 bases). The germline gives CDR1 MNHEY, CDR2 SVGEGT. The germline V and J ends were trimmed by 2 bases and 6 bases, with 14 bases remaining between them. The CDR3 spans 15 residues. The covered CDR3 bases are TGTGCCAGCAGTTACACCTCAGGGTTCAGTCAGCCC. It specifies CASSYTSGFSQP. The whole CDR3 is CASSYTSGFSQPQHF.

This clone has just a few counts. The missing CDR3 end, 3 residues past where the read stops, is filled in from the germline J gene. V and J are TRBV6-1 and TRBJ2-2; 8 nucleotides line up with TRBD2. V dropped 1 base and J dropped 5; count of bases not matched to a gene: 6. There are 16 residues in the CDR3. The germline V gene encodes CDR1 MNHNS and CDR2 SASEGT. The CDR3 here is CASSEVPGGVTGELFF. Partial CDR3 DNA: TGTGCCAGCAGTGAAGTACCGGGGGGGGTGACCGGGGAG.

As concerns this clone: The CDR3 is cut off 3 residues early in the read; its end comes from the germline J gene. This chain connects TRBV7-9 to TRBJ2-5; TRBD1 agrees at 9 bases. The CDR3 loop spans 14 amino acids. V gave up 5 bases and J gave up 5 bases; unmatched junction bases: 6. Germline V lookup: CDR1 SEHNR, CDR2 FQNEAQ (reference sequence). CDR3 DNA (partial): TGTGCCAGCAGCGCGGGACAGGGTGGGGAGACC. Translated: CASSAGQGGET. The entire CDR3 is CASSAGQGGETQYF.

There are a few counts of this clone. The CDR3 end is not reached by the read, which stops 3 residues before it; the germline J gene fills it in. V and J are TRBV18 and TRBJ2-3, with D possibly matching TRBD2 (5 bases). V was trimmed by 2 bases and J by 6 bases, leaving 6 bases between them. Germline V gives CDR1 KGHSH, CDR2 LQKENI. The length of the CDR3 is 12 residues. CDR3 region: CASSPVADTQYF. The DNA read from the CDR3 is TGTGCCAGCTCACCAGTAGCGGATACG.

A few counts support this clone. The chain's CDR3 is CASGPDIQPQHF. The DNA read from the CDR3 is TGTGCCAGCGGGCCCGACATTCAGCCC. The gene calls are TRBV2 and TRBJ1-5, with no clear D. Sequencing ends 3 residues short of the CDR3 end; the germline J gene provides the rest. The germline CDR1 and CDR2 sequences are SNHLY and FYNNEI. This CDR3 contains 12 residues. Trimming removed 8 bases at V and 6 bases at J, with 11 bases between.

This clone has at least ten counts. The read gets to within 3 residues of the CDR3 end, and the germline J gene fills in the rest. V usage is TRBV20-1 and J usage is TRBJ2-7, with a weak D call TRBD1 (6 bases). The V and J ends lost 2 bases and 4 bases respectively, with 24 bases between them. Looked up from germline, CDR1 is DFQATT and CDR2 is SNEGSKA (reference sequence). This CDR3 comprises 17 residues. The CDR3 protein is CSARPKPRTAPGYEQYF. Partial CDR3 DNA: TGCAGTGCTAGACCGAAACCACGGACAGCCCCGGGGTACGAG.

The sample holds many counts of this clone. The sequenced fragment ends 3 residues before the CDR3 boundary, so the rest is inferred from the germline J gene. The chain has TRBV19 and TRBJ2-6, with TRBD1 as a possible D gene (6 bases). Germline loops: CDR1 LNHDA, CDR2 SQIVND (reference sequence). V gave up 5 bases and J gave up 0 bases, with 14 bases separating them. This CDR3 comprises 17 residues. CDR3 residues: CASSGAATGSGANVLTF. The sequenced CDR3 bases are TGTGCCAGTAGTGGAGCCGCGACAGGCTCTGGGGCCAACGTC.